The clone carrying this T cell receptor beta chain came up many times. The sample is drawn from a study of blood T cell repertoires in COVID-19. At the level of the study: COVID-19 samples, acute and convalescent, were from the United States, Italy and Spain. PBMCs, B-cell-depleted T cells, or T cells provided the cDNA or gDNA that made up the material.

The CDR3 contains 16 residues. Germline CDR1 SGHTA, CDR2 FQGNSA. V gave up 0 bases and J gave up 4 bases, with 13 bases separating them. As handled by the study authors: Estimated nucleated cell counts came from reference gene primer amplification. The method was immunoSEQ multiplex PCR; TCRdb's version includes in-frame clones alone and lacks a portion of them. The DNA was the basis for D and trimming; V, J and clone size are from that table. The data hold approximately 180,000 clones, with about 90% observed a single time. The sequence came from a man in his forties or fifties with active or convalescent COVID-19. Sequenced: peripheral blood. The V and J genes are TRBV7-2 and TRBJ2-1; a possible D gene is TRBD2 (6 bases). DNA of the CDR3: TGTGCCAGCAGCTTAGCAGCGGGTGGAGGGTACAATGAGCAGTTCTTC. Its translation is CASSLAAGGGYNEQFF.